This T cell receptor (beta chain) was observed in a study of cytomegalovirus exposure and HLA in healthy donors. In the case of this clone: Its antigen is not identified.

Amplification used 60 Vbeta primers and 13 Jbeta primers. Assay: immunoSEQ multiplex PCR; the TCRdb copy retains only in-frame clones and omits some. Among about 64,000 clones listed, roughly 65% were seen once. Germline V CDR1 and CDR2: MGHRA, YSYEKL. The J segment lost 11 bases and the V segment lost 4 bases, leaving 7 bases of the junction unmatched. This CDR3 is 14 amino acids long. Study results and caveats: Researchers had no immune exposure information except CMV serostatus available. Analyzed later, association rates of TCRs varied across HLA loci, with DRB1 most and HLA-C fewest.

The clonotype comes from a male donor in good health and CMV-seropositive. The specimen sequenced was PBMCs. J is TRBJ1-6 and V is TRBV4-1; 8 bases fit TRBD1. CDR3 in amino acids: CASSLDRELAPLHF. The CDR3 region has the DNA TGCGCCAGCAGCCTGGACAGGGAACTTGCACCCCTCCACTTT.